These T cell receptor beta chains were read from a single sample in a study of identical twins. TCRdb re-called the 5' RACE reads through MiXCR, storing one row per CDR3 protein. The table has approximately 630,000 distinct CDR3 sequences, roughly 7.1% seen once. This sample was also put to use in a study of yellow fever vaccine responses in identical twins.

Sequencing was done on a sample of PBMCs. All receptors derive from a woman aged 18-29 years in good health. CDR3s include the opening cysteine and the closing phenylalanine or tryptophan. Fields, in order: V gene, J gene, clone size, D gene, CDR3 protein, CDR3 DNA. A D gene is named only where the DNA matches it firmly. Not all rows give a size; the values are once, few, many and, for expanded clones, a class.

TRBV7-9,TRBJ2-7,.,TRBD2,CASSFVGLAGDGLYF,TGTGCCAGCAGCTTCGTGGGACTAGCGGGAGACGGGTTGTACTTC
TRBV12-3/TRBV12-4,TRBJ2-1,.,.,CASSLETRFVLGRYNEQFF,TGTGCCAGCAGTTTAGAGACACGGTTTGTGTTGGGTAGGTACAATGAGCAGTTCTTC
TRBV28,TRBJ2-2,many,.,CASSVTVPGELFF,TGTGCCAGCAGCGTAACAGTTCCCGGGGAGCTGTTTTTT
TRBV7-8,TRBJ2-2,once,.,CASSPKRDPGTGELFF,TGTGCCAGCAGCCCTAAGAGGGACCCCGGTACCGGGGAGCTGTTTTTT
TRBV9,TRBJ2-5,many,.,CASSVGAGQETQYF,TGTGCCAGCAGCGTAGGGGCAGGGCAAGAGACCCAGTACTTC
TRBV4-2,TRBJ1-2,few,.,CASSQDKDRTFYGYTF,TGTGCCAGCAGCCAAGACAAAGACAGGACTTTCTATGGCTACACCTTC
TRBV7-8,TRBJ2-1,many,.,CASSFSGPYNEQFF,TGTGCCAGCAGCTTCTCGGGCCCCTACAATGAGCAGTTCTTC
TRBV12-3/TRBV12-4,TRBJ2-1,.,TRBD2,CASSSSYRAGGPNEQFF,TGTGCCAGCAGTTCAAGCTATCGAGCGGGAGGGCCTAATGAGCAGTTCTTC
TRBV29-1,TRBJ2-3,many,.,CSVEAGLADTQYF,TGCAGCGTTGAGGCAGGGTTGGCAGATACGCAGTATTTT
TRBV20-1,TRBJ2-7,.,TRBD2,CSARASSGNHEQYF,TGCAGTGCTAGGGCTTCTAGCGGGAACCACGAGCAGTACTTC
TRBV12-3/TRBV12-4,TRBJ2-1,.,TRBD2,CASSPGTSGRHSSYNEQFF,TGTGCCAGCAGCCCCGGGACTAGCGGGAGGCACAGCTCCTACAATGAGCAGTTCTTC
TRBV4-1,TRBJ2-3,many,.,CASSPQGPSTDTQYF,TGCGCCAGCAGCCCACAGGGTCCCTCCACAGATACGCAGTATTTT
TRBV28,TRBJ1-2,.,.,CASTHRFPAGRGGYTF,TGTGCCAGCACCCACCGATTCCCGGCGGGGAGAGGGGGCTACACCTTC
TRBV10-1,TRBJ2-3,.,.,CASSVGGATDTQYF,TGCGCCAGCAGTGTAGGGGGTGCCACAGATACGCAGTATTTT
TRBV28,TRBJ2-4,.,.,CATLGGDMVKNIQYF,TGTGCCACCCTAGGGGGGGACATGGTCAAAAACATTCAGTACTTC
TRBV2,TRBJ2-5,few,TRBD1,CASSAGTELIQTQYF,TGTGCCAGCAGTGCCGGGACAGAGCTGATCCAGACCCAGTACTTC
TRBV9,TRBJ1-2,few,.,CASSEGSPYGYTF,TGTGCCAGCAGCGAGGGGAGCCCCTATGGCTACACCTTC
TRBV4-1,TRBJ1-4,many,.,CASSQTGTENEKLFF,TGCGCCAGCAGCCAAACCGGGACGGAGAATGAAAAACTGTTTTTT
TRBV20-1,TRBJ2-5,.,.,CSGRPYQETQYF,TGCAGTGGGCGACCGTACCAAGAGACCCAGTACTTC
TRBV15,TRBJ2-2,many,.,CATSRDVPFPNTGELFF,TGTGCCACCAGCAGAGATGTTCCTTTCCCGAACACCGGGGAGCTGTTTTTT
TRBV7-3,TRBJ2-3,few,TRBD2,CASSLRLASTDTQYF,TGTGCCAGCAGCTTAAGACTAGCGAGCACAGATACGCAGTATTTT
TRBV5-1,TRBJ2-1,many,TRBD2,CASSAGTSGVSSYNEQFF,TGCGCCAGCAGCGCCGGGACTAGCGGGGTAAGCTCCTACAATGAGCAGTTCTTC
TRBV6-4,TRBJ2-6,few,.,CASSDSIWGVGANVLTF,TGTGCCAGCAGTGACTCGATTTGGGGCGTCGGGGCCAACGTCCTGACTTTC
TRBV12-3/TRBV12-4,TRBJ1-2,.,.,CASSLTASYGYTF,TGTGCCAGCAGTTTAACAGCCAGTTATGGCTACACCTTC
TRBV2,TRBJ2-7,many,.,CASSEAMGAGASYEQYF,TGTGCCAGCAGTGAAGCGATGGGAGCAGGGGCTTCCTACGAGCAGTACTTC